Each of the 26 T cell receptor beta chains below was sequenced from the same sample in a study of T cell responses to AZD1222 COVID-19 vaccine. The repertoire was sequenced with immunoSEQ multiplex PCR; TCRdb's copy has only in-frame clones and lacks some. The sample includes some 150,000 clones, about 94% seen only once; the top ten take less than 4.5%. The starting material was peripheral blood, obtained on day 0 of AZD1222 vaccination. Every receptor here comes from an adult in good health.

J is TRBJ1-1 and V is TRBV30; 7 positions match TRBD1. This CDR3 has 11 amino acids. CDR1 and CDR2 (germline): GTSNPN, SVGIG (reference sequence). The CDR3 region is CAGEGQSEAFF. CDR3 in DNA: TGTGCTGGGGAGGGACAGAGCGAAGCTTTCTTT.

The chain is built from TRBV9 and TRBJ2-3; possibly TRBD2 for D (6 bases). Per germline, CDR1 SGDLS and CDR2 YYNGEE. With 4 bases removed from V and 2 bases from J, the gap between germline ends came to 11 bases. This CDR3 has 14 residues. The DNA of the CDR3 is TGTGCCAGCAGCATTAGCGGATACACAGATACGCAGTATTTT. This codes for CASSISGYTDTQYF.

The CDR3 nucleotides read TGTGCCAGCAGGGGGGTCAGAGGCTCTCACACTGAAGCTTTCTTT. This codes for CASRGVRGSHTEAFF. V and J are TRBV11-2 and TRBJ1-1; possible D gene TRBD1, 5 bases. Trimming cost V 6 bases and J 3 bases, with 17 bases left between them. The CDR3 spans 15 residues. Germline V gives CDR1 SGHAT, CDR2 FQNNGV. The full variable domain, its missing parts supplied by reference TRBV11-2 and TRBJ1-1, is EAGVAQSPRYKIIEKRQSVAFWCNPISGHATLYWYQQILGQGPKLLIQFQNNGVVDDSQLPKDRFSAERLKGVDSTLKIQPAKLEDSAVYLCASRGVRGSHTEAFFGQGTRLTVV.

V usage is TRBV9 and J usage is TRBJ2-5; D may be TRBD1 (5 bases). The germline V gene encodes CDR1 SGDLS and CDR2 YYNGEE. This CDR3 is built from 17 residues. V was trimmed by 3 bases and J by 6 bases, leaving 24 bases between them. CDR3 in amino acids: CASSAPRGQGGKKTQYF. The CDR3 nucleotides read TGTGCCAGCAGCGCACCCCGTGGGCAGGGTGGGAAAAAGACCCAGTACTTC.

V is TRBV19 and J is TRBJ2-3; the match to TRBD2 covers 9 bases. The CDR3 is 16 amino acids. Germline CDR1 is LNHDA and CDR2 is SQIVND (reference sequence). V was pared by 10 bases and J by 1 base, with 12 bases of the junction left unmatched. The DNA of the CDR3 is TGTGCCACGGTCGCGGGAGGGCCCTGGCGCACAGATACGCAGTATTTT. Residues: CATVAGGPWRTDTQYF.

This clone was seen just once. The chain is built from TRBV4-3 and TRBJ2-7, with unresolved D. Germline-derived CDR1 and CDR2 are LGHNA and YSLEER. The V and J ends lost 4 bases and 1 base respectively, with 14 bases between them. The length of the CDR3 is 15 residues. CDR3 nucleotides: TGCGCCAGCAGCCTTTCCCTTAGAGGTTCCTACGAGCAGTACTTC. It codes for CASSLSLRGSYEQYF.

The chain carries TRBV11-3 and TRBJ2-3, with D perhaps matching TRBD1 or TRBD2 (5 bases each). The CDR3 length is 13 residues. Trimming left V 4 bases short and J 0 bases short, with 5 bases between. Germline CDR1 and CDR2: SGHNT and YENEEA. As DNA, the CDR3 is TGTGCCAGCAGCTGGGACAGCACAGATACGCAGTATTTT. Translated: CASSWDSTDTQYF.

This clone was seen once. The rearrangement joins TRBV5-1 to TRBJ1-2; a possible D gene is TRBD1 (6 bases). The V end was cut by 1 base, the J end by 8 bases, with 12 bases between. This CDR3 contains 13 residues. The V gene's germline CDR1 is SGHRS and CDR2 YFSETQ. The CDR3 region has the DNA TGCGCCAGCAGCTTGAGACAGGTCGGGGGCTACACCTTC. Protein sequence: CASSLRQVGGYTF.

This chain joins TRBV7-8 and TRBJ2-7; 14 nucleotides align to TRBD2. Germline lookup yields CDR1 SGHVS and CDR2 FQNEAQ. This CDR3 has 18 amino acids. The V gene end was trimmed by 1 base and the J gene end by 1 base; junction bases not matched to a gene: 6. In DNA form, the CDR3 reads TGTGCCAGCAGCTTAGTGACTAGCGGGAGGGCCGGGTCCTACGAGCAGTACTTC. Translation gives CASSLVTSGRAGSYEQYF. The full variable domain, completed using reference TRBV7-8 and TRBJ2-7, is GAGVSQSPRYKVAKRGQDVALRCDPISGHVSLFWYQQALGQGPEFLTYFQNEAQLDKSGLPSDRFFAERPEGSVSTLKIQRTQQEDSAVYLCASSLVTSGRAGSYEQYFGPGTRLTVT.

The chain is built from TRBV5-1 and TRBJ1-1, with TRBD1 matching 8 bases. This CDR3 region has 15 residues. The germline V gene has CDR1 SGHRS and CDR2 YFSETQ. V shed 4 bases and J 6 bases; nucleotides not matched to a gene: 11. The CDR3 DNA reads TGCGCCAGCAGCGCTTCCAGGGGGCTGGCTTCTGAAGCTTTCTTT. Amino acid sequence: CASSASRGLASEAFF.

This chain joins TRBV20-1 and TRBJ1-1; D call uncertain. The CDR3 length is 11 residues. Per germline, CDR1 DFQATT and CDR2 SNEGSKA (reference sequence). V was cut by 3 bases and J by 10 bases, with 12 bases left in between. CDR3 in amino acids: CSASHQLRAFF. CDR3 coding DNA: TGCAGTGCTAGCCACCAACTGAGAGCTTTCTTT.

The chain has TRBV28 and TRBJ2-7; 9 nucleotides align to TRBD2. There are 16 residues in the CDR3. Germline V lookup: CDR1 MDHEN, CDR2 SYDVKM. Losses at the gene ends were 3 bases for V and 9 bases for J; bases not matched to a gene: 15. CDR3 DNA sequence: TGTGCCAGCAGTTTGAGGCGGGCTAGCGGGAAGGGTGCGCAGTACTTC. Its translation is CASSLRRASGKGAQYF.

The J gene is TRBJ1-3, the V gene TRBV13; unclear D gene. Trimming took 4 bases from V and 4 from J, leaving 8 bases between them. The CDR3 is 13 residues long. CDR1 is PRHDT and CDR2 is FYEKMQ in the germline V gene (reference sequence). The CDR3, as DNA: TGTGCCAGCAGCTCGGAATCGGGAAACACCATATATTTT. It encodes CASSSESGNTIYF.

This clone was counted a single time. The chain links TRBV4-3 to TRBJ2-3, with D perhaps being TRBD1 or TRBD2 (6 bases each). Germline V gives CDR1 LGHNA, CDR2 YSLEER. CDR3 length: 17 residues. Trimming removed 1 base at V and 6 bases at J, with 20 bases between. The CDR3 here is CASSQVPGGGAHDTQYF. CDR3 bases: TGCGCCAGCAGCCAAGTGCCCGGGGGCGGGGCCCATGATACGCAGTATTTT.

The table lists this clone with a few counts. This chain links TRBV5-1 with TRBJ2-7, with 10 positions matching TRBD1. Germline V gives CDR1 SGHRS, CDR2 YFSETQ. Losses at the gene ends were 0 bases for V and 5 bases for J; bases not matched to a gene: 5. CDR3 length: 15 residues. CDR3: CASSLGGTGVNEQYF. The CDR3, as DNA: TGCGCCAGCAGCTTGGGAGGGACAGGGGTGAACGAGCAGTACTTC. Based on the CDR3 plus reference TRBV5-1 and TRBJ2-7, the full variable domain is KAGVTQTPRYLIKTRGQQVTLSCSPISGHRSVSWYQQTPGQGLQFLFEYFSETQRNKGNFPGRFSGRQFSNSRSEMNVSTLELGDSALYLCASSLGGTGVNEQYFGPGTRLTVT.

As for this clone: Sequence at one end of the junction differs from germline and may be a read error. The CDR3 is CASSQDGFRGHRVF. CDR3 nucleotides: TGTGCCAGCAGCCAAGATGGATTTAGGGGCCACCGAGTCTTC. The chain uses TRBV3-1 (or the pseudogene TRBV3-2) and TRBJ1-2; D perhaps matches TRBD1 (5 bases). The CDR3 has 14 amino acids. Germline V gene sequence: CDR1 LGHDT, CDR2 YNNKEL (reference sequence).

The chain uses TRBV19 and TRBJ2-7; perhaps TRBD2 as D (7 bases). Germline CDR1 reads LNHDA; CDR2 reads SQIVND (reference sequence). This CDR3 has 14 amino acids. The V gene lost 7 bases and the J gene lost 2 bases, with 15 bases spanning the gap. The CDR3: CASTPRGGAYEQYF. CDR3 nucleotides: TGTGCCAGTACCCCGAGGGGGGGAGCCTACGAGCAGTACTTC.

This chain links TRBV10-3 with TRBJ2-2; D is ambiguous. The V gene's germline CDR1 is ENHRY and CDR2 SYGVKD. The CDR3 extends over 17 amino acids. Trimming left V 0 bases short and J 2 bases short, with 13 bases between. The CDR3 DNA reads as TGTGCCATCAGTGAGTCTAAGGGCAGCCGAAACACCGGGGAGCTGTTTTTT. Translating it yields CAISESKGSRNTGELFF.

The chain couples TRBV9 to TRBJ2-7; TRBD2 agrees at 12 bases. Per germline, CDR1 SGDLS and CDR2 YYNGEE. V was clipped by 3 bases and J by 6 bases; unmatched bases: 10. The CDR3 covers 16 residues. The CDR3 sequence is CASSAGLAGTKGEQYF. The CDR3 DNA reads as TGTGCCAGCAGCGCTGGACTAGCGGGGACCAAGGGCGAGCAGTACTTC.

J is TRBJ2-5 and V is TRBV11-3, with D possibly matching TRBD2 (5 bases). The CDR3 length is 13 residues. V lost 5 bases to trimming and J lost 4 bases, with 11 bases between them. CDR1 SGHNT and CDR2 YENEEA come from the germline V gene. CDR3 in amino acids: CASSLGGGETQYF. The CDR3 DNA reads as TGTGCCAGCAGCCTAGGAGGCGGAGAGACCCAGTACTTC.

The chain carries TRBV7-2 and TRBJ2-1, with D unresolved. The germline V gene encodes CDR1 SGHTA and CDR2 FQGNSA. The CDR3 contains 16 residues. V was clipped by 5 bases and J by 1 base, with 15 bases between them. Written as DNA, the CDR3 is TGTGCCAGCAGCAAAGGGCGGCTCGGGTCCTACAATGAGCAGTTCTTC. Its protein product is CASSKGRLGSYNEQFF.

The table lists this clone with a count of one. V and J are TRBV7-8 and TRBJ2-5, with TRBD2 as a possible D gene (6 bases). CDR3 length: 14 residues. Germline V CDR1 and CDR2: SGHVS, FQNEAQ. V lost 6 bases and J 3 bases, leaving 14 bases between the germline ends. CDR3 protein: CASRPRRGKETQYF. In DNA form, the CDR3 reads TGTGCCAGCAGGCCCCGGAGGGGTAAAGAGACCCAGTACTTC.

This rearrangement joins TRBV7-2 to TRBJ1-6; D is unresolved. The germline CDR1 and CDR2 sequences are SGHTA and FQGNSA. The V and J ends lost 8 bases and 1 base respectively, with 9 bases between them. The CDR3 consists of 14 residues. CDR3 sequence reads: CASSLGSYNSPLHF. As DNA, the CDR3 is TGTGCCAGCTCCCTTGGGTCCTATAATTCACCCCTCCACTTT.

The rearrangement joins TRBV9 to TRBJ2-1; 9 nucleotides agree with TRBD2. Unmatched junction bases numbered 6, after V lost 3 bases and J lost 8 bases. Germline CDR1 SGDLS, CDR2 YYNGEE. This CDR3 is built from 14 residues. Here the CDR3 reads CASSGPSGNHEQFF. CDR3 nucleotide sequence: TGTGCCAGCAGCGGGCCTAGCGGGAATCATGAGCAGTTCTTC.

The rearrangement joins TRBV2 to TRBJ1-2, with 8 bases that match TRBD1. V lost 6 bases and J lost 8; bases outside the gene matches: 8. Germline V CDR1 and CDR2: SNHLY, FYNNEI. The CDR3 consists of 13 residues. CDR3 in amino acids: CASRTDRGRGYTF. The CDR3 DNA reads as TGTGCCAGCAGGACCGACAGGGGCCGGGGCTACACCTTC.

The chain recombines TRBV5-4 with TRBJ1-2; no firm D call. This CDR3 spans 14 amino acids. Germline CDR1 is SGHNT and CDR2 is YYREEE (reference sequence). V lost 1 base and J 4 bases, leaving 11 bases between the germline ends. The CDR3 DNA sequence: TGTGCCAGCAGCTTGCAGACGGGTTTCTATGGCTACACCTTC. It codes for CASSLQTGFYGYTF. Together with reference TRBV5-4 and TRBJ1-2, the CDR3 gives the full variable domain: ETGVTQSPTHLIKTRGQQVTLRCSSQSGHNTVSWYQQALGQGPQFIFQYYREEENGRGNFPPRFSGLQFPNYSSELNVNALELDDSALYLCASSLQTGFYGYTFGSGTRLTVV.